This T cell receptor beta chain was captured by sequencing in a study of blood T cell repertoires in COVID-19. Across the whole study: PBMCs, B-cell-depleted T cells, or T cells were the source of the cDNA or gDNA that made up the material.

In the source study's methods: Amplification of reference gene primers was used by the study to estimate nucleated cell counts. Libraries were prepared by immunoSEQ multiplex PCR; TCRdb keeps only in-frame clonotypes and omits some of them. V and J calls plus clone size are reproduced from that table; the DNA served to infer D and trimming. In the table there are around 160,000 clones, 65% to 85% of which are singletons. This CDR3 spans 15 amino acids. Trimming removed 2 bases from V and 1 base from J; junction bases left unmatched: 3. Per the germline V gene, CDR1 is KGHSH and CDR2 is LQKENI. This receptor was identified in a man in his 60s with active or convalescent COVID-19. This chain joins TRBV18 and TRBJ2-5; 8 bases are a match to TRBD1. The sequenced sample was peripheral blood. The CDR3 nucleotides are TGTGCCAGCTCACCAGAGGACAGGGTCCAAGAGACCCAGTACTTC. This translates into CASSPEDRVQETQYF.